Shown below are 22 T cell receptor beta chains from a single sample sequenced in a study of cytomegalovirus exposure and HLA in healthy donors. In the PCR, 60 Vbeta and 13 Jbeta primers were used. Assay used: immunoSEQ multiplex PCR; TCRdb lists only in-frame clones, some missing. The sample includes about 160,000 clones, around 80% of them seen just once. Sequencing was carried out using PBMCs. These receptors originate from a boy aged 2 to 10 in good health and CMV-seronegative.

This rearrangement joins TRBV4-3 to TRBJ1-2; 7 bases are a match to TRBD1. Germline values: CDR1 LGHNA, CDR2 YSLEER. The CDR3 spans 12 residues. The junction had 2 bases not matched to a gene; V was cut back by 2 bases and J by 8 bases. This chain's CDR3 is CASSQQGDGYTF. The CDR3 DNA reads TGCGCCAGCAGCCAACAGGGGGACGGCTACACCTTC.

The CDR3 nucleotides are TGTGCCTGGAGTGAATCGAATATCAGGGCTGGGACTGAAGCTTTCTTT. Translated: CAWSESNIRAGTEAFF. V gene TRBV30 combines with J gene TRBJ1-1, with a possible D match to TRBD1 (5 bases). The V gene's germline CDR1 is GTSNPN and CDR2 SVGIG (reference sequence). The length of the CDR3 is 16 residues. Trimming removed 1 base from V and 5 bases from J, with 20 bases in between.

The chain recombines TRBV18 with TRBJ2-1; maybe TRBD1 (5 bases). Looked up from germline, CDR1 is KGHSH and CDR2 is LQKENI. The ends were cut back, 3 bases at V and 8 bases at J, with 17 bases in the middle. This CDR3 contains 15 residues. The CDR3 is CASSPSSAGLDEQFF. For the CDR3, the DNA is TGTGCCAGCTCACCGTCCTCGGCAGGGTTGGATGAGCAGTTCTTC.

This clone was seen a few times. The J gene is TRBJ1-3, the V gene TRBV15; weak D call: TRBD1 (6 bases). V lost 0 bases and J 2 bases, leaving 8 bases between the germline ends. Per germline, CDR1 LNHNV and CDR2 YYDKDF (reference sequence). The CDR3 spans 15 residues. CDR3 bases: TGTGCCACCAGCAGAGACAGGGGCGCTGGAAACACCATATATTTT. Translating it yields CATSRDRGAGNTIYF.

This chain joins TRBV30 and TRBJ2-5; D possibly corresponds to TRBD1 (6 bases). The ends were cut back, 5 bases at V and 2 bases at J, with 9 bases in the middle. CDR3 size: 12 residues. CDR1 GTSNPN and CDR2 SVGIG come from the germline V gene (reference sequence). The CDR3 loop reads CAWLDRQETQYF. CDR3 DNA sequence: TGTGCCTGGCTAGACAGGCAAGAGACCCAGTACTTC.

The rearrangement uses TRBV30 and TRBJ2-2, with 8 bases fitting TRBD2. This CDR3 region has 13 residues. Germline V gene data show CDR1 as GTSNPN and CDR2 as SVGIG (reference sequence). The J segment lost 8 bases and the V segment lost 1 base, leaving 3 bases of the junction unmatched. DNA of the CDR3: TGTGCCTGGAGTGGCGGGGGGACGGGGGAGCTGTTTTTT. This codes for CAWSGGGTGELFF. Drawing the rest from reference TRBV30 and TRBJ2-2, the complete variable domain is SQTIHQWPATLVQPVGSPLSLECTVEGTSNPNLYWYRQAAGRGLQLLFYSVGIGQISSEVPQNLSASRPQDRQFILSSKKLLLSDSGFYLCAWSGGGTGELFFGEGSRLTVL.

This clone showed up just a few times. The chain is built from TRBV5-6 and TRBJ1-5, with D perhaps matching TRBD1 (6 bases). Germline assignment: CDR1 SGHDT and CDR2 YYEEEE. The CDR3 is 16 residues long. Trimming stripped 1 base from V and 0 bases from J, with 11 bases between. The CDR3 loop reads CASSLRSGVSNQPQHF. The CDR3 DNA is TGTGCCAGCAGCTTGAGGTCAGGGGTTAGCAATCAGCCCCAGCATTTT.

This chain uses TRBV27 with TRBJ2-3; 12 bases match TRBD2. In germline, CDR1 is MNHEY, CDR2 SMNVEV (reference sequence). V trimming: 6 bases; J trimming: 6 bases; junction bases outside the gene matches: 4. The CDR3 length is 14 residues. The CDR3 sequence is CASRLAGGLDTQYF. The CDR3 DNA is TGTGCCAGCAGACTAGCGGGGGGCCTGGATACGCAGTATTTT.

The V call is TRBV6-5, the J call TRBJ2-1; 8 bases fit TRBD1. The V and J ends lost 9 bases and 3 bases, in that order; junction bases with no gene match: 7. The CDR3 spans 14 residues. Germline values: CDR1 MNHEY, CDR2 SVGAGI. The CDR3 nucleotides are TGTGCCAGTAAAGGACAGGGTCACTACAATGAGCAGTTCTTC. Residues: CASKGQGHYNEQFF.

The CDR3 here is CASSPGQPSKETQYF. CDR3 DNA: TGTGCCAGCAGCCCGGGACAGCCCAGCAAGGAGACCCAGTACTTC. V is TRBV5-4 and J is TRBJ2-5, with 7 bases lining up with TRBD1. Trimming removed 4 bases from V and 5 bases from J; junction bases left unmatched: 11. This CDR3 has 15 amino acids. The germline V gene encodes CDR1 SGHNT and CDR2 YYREEE (reference sequence).

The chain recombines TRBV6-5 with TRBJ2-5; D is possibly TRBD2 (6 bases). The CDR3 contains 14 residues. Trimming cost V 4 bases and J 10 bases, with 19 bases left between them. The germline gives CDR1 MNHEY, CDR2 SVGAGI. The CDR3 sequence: CASSFAGLPRVQYF. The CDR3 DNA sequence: TGTGCCAGCAGTTTTGCGGGGCTCCCGAGGGTCCAGTACTTC.

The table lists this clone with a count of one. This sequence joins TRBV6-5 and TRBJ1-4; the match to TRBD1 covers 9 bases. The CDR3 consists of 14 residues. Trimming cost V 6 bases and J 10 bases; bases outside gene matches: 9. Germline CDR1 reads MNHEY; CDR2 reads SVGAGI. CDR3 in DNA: TGTGCCAGCAGGTTTCGACAGGGGGGGAGAAAACTGTTTTTT. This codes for CASRFRQGGRKLFF.

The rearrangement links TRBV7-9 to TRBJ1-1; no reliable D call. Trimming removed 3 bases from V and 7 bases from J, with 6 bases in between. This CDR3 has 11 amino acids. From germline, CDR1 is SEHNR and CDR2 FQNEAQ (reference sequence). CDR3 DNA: TGTGCCAGCAGCTTTCAGAATGAAGCTTTCTTT. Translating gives CASSFQNEAFF.

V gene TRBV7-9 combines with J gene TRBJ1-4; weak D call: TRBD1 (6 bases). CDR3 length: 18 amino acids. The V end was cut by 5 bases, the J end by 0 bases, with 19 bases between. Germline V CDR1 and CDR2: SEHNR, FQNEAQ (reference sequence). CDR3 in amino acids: CASSPRSRGHATNEKLFF. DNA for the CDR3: TGTGCCAGCAGCCCACGGTCCAGGGGCCACGCAACTAATGAAAAACTGTTTTTT. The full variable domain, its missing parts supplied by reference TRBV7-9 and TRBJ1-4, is DTGVSQNPRHKITKRGQNVTFRCDPISEHNRLYWYRQTLGQGPEFLTYFQNEAQLEKSRLLSDRFSAERPKGSFSTLEIQRTEQGDSAMYLCASSPRSRGHATNEKLFFGSGTQLSVL.

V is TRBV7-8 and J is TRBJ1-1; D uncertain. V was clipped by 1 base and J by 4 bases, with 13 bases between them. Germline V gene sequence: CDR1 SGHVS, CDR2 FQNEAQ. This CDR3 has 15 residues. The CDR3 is CASSLELPDSTEAFF. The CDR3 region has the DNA TGTGCCAGCAGCTTAGAACTCCCAGACTCCACTGAAGCTTTCTTT. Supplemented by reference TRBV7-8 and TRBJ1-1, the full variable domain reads GAGVSQSPRYKVAKRGQDVALRCDPISGHVSLFWYQQALGQGPEFLTYFQNEAQLDKSGLPSDRFFAERPEGSVSTLKIQRTQQEDSAVYLCASSLELPDSTEAFFGQGTRLTVV.

CDR3 sequence: CASSLELSGTGEKLFF. The CDR3 bases are TGTGCCAGCAGCTTAGAACTCTCGGGGACAGGAGAAAAACTGTTTTTT. This chain connects TRBV7-8 to TRBJ1-4, with 8 nucleotides matching TRBD1. Germline V gives CDR1 SGHVS, CDR2 FQNEAQ. Unmatched junction bases numbered 9, after V lost 1 base and J lost 8 bases. CDR3 length equals 16 residues.

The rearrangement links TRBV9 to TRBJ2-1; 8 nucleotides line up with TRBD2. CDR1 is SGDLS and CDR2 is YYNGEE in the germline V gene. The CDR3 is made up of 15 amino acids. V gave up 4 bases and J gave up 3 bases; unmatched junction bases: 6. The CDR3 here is CASSSRLASYNEQFF. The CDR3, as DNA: TGTGCCAGCAGCAGTCGACTAGCGAGCTACAATGAGCAGTTCTTC.

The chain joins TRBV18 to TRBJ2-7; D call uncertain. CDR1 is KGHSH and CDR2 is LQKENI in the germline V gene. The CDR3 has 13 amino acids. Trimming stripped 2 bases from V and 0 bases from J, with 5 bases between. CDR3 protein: CASSPTSSYEQYF. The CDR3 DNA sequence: TGTGCCAGCTCACCAACAAGCTCCTACGAGCAGTACTTC.

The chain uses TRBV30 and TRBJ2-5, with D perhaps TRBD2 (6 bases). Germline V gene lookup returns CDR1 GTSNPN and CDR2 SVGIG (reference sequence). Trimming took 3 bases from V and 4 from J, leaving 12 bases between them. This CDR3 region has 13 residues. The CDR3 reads CAWSPRRGETQYF. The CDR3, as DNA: TGTGCCTGGAGCCCCAGGAGGGGAGAGACCCAGTACTTC.

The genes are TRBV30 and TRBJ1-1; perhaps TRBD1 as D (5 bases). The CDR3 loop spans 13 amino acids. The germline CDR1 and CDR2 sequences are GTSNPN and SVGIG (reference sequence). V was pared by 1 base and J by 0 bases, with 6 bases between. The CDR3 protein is CAWSGGVNTEAFF. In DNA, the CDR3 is TGTGCCTGGAGTGGGGGGGTGAACACTGAAGCTTTCTTT.

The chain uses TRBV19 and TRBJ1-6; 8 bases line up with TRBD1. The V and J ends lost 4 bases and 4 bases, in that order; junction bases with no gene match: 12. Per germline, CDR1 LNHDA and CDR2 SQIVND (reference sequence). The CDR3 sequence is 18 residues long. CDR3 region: CASSTRITQGAYNSPLHF. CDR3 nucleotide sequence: TGTGCCAGTAGTACTCGCATCACCCAGGGGGCTTATAATTCACCCCTCCACTTT.

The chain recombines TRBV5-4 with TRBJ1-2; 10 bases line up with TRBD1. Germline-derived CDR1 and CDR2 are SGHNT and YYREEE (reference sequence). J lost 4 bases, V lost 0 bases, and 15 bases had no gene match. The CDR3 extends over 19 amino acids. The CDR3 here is CASSLDGATRDRGTYGYTF. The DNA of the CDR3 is TGTGCCAGCAGCTTGGATGGGGCCACCCGGGACAGGGGAACCTATGGCTACACCTTC.